What follows are 3 T cell receptor beta chains derived from one specimen sequenced in a study of graft-versus-host responses after intestinal transplantation. Assay: immunoSEQ multiplex PCR; the TCRdb copy retains only in-frame clones and omits some. Found here are approximately 58,000 clones, about 90% of them singletons; the top ten hold approximately 2.9%. The sequencing here drew on PBMCs, taken about 120 days after intestinal transplantation. These receptors originate from a human patient who received an intestinal transplant, so some T cells may come from the graft donor.

The V and J genes are TRBV6-6 and TRBJ2-6; the D gene is possibly TRBD1 (5 bases). CDR1 and CDR2 (germline): MNHNY, SVGAGI (reference sequence). CDR3 length equals 15 residues. V lost 0 bases, J lost 2 bases, and 5 bases lay in between. The CDR3 bases are TGTGCCAGCAGTTACTCAGGGGCTGGGGCCAACGTCCTGACTTTC. Translating gives CASSYSGAGANVLTF.

The chain combines TRBV9 with TRBJ2-3; D is unclear. V shed 3 bases and J shed 0 bases, with 5 bases lying between them. The CDR3 loop spans 13 amino acids. Germline loops: CDR1 SGDLS, CDR2 YYNGEE. CDR3 DNA sequence: TGTGCCAGCAGCGGACCGAGCACAGATACGCAGTATTTT. This translates into CASSGPSTDTQYF.

The V and J genes are TRBV6-5 and TRBJ2-3, with a tentative D call TRBD1 (6 bases). The CDR3 covers 15 residues. Germline values: CDR1 MNHEY, CDR2 SVGAGI. The V end lost 7 bases, the J end lost 0 bases, and 14 bases lay between the germline ends. In DNA form, the CDR3 reads TGTGCCAGCAAACCGAGGGGGTCTAGCACAGATACGCAGTATTTT. Translation: CASKPRGSSTDTQYF.